This entry features one T cell receptor (beta chain) sequence. Produced via immunoSEQ multiplex PCR; TCRdb's table is partial and in-frame only. The sample lists about 360,000 clones, approximately 86% occurring once. This entry comes from a study of blood T cell repertoires in COVID-19. CDR3 length: 13 amino acids. The V gene lost 8 bases and the J gene lost 1 base, with 9 bases spanning the gap. CDR1 is MDHEN and CDR2 is SYDVKM in the germline V gene. Sequences were obtained from peripheral blood. The TCR comes from a woman aged 55 to 70 with COVID-19, enrolled during active disease. This chain links TRBV28 with TRBJ1-3, with D possibly matching TRBD1 (6 bases). CDR3 sequence: CASSQGSGNTIYF. The CDR3 DNA follows: TGTGCCAGCTCACAGGGATCTGGAAACACCATATATTTT.